The 18 T cell receptor beta chains below come from one sample, sequenced in a study of blood T cell repertoires in COVID-19 (dated by TCRdb to about 2020). The library was made by the immunoSEQ multiplex PCR assay. Entries here come from immuneACCESS through TCRdb and include only in-frame sequences with V and J called. Some clones fail to appear in such tables; in the studies checked, an unresolved V gene covers under half of the shortfall, and the cause of the remainder is unknown. The sample table contains roughly 24,000 clones; only one count was recorded for around 90% of them. More than 1.5% of the sample goes to the ten largest clones. The sequenced sample consisted of peripheral blood. The receptors were sampled from a woman aged 55-70 years with active COVID-19.

The gene calls are TRBV20-1 and TRBJ2-5, with 12 bases lining up with TRBD2. This CDR3 spans 15 amino acids. Germline assignment: CDR1 DFQATT and CDR2 SNEGSKA (reference sequence). Trimming at V came to 3 bases and at J to 10 bases, leaving 12 bases not matched to a gene. Here the CDR3 DNA reads TGCAGTGCTAGTGGAAGACTAGCGGGAGTGGATGGCCAGTACTTC. Residues: CSASGRLAGVDGQYF.

This chain joins TRBV7-2 and TRBJ2-6; the D gene is possibly TRBD2 (6 bases). V shed 8 bases and J shed 1 base, with 12 bases lying between them. The germline gives CDR1 SGHTA, CDR2 FQGNSA. The CDR3 has 15 amino acids. The CDR3 coding sequence is TGTGCCAGCGAGCTGGGGGGATCTGGGGCCAACGTCCTGACTTTC. This codes for CASELGGSGANVLTF. Full variable domain (missing parts from reference TRBV7-2 and TRBJ2-6): GAGVSQSPSNKVTEKGKDVELRCDPISGHTALYWYRQSLGQGLEFLIYFQGNSAPDKSGLPSDRFSAERTGGSVSTLTIQRTQQEDSAVYLCASELGGSGANVLTFGAGSRLTVL.

This chain uses TRBV5-1 with TRBJ2-1, with D perhaps TRBD2 (6 bases). The CDR3 contains 14 residues. Trimming cost V 1 base and J 8 bases, with 13 bases left between them. Germline CDR1 is SGHRS and CDR2 is YFSETQ. In nucleotides, the CDR3 is TGCGCCAGCAGCTTGAGCGGGCTAAGGGATGAGCAGTTCTTC. The encoded protein is CASSLSGLRDEQFF.

The gene calls are TRBV6-1 and TRBJ2-3, with 9 bases lining up with TRBD2. Trimming at V came to 2 bases and at J to 8 bases, leaving 5 bases not matched to a gene. Germline values: CDR1 MNHNS, CDR2 SASEGT. This CDR3 spans 14 amino acids. The CDR3 sequence is CASSEQAGGGTQYF. The CDR3 DNA reads as TGTGCCAGCAGTGAACAAGCGGGAGGAGGTACGCAGTATTTT.

The genes are TRBV6-2 or TRBV6-3 and TRBJ2-1; TRBD2 matches at 12 bases. The CDR3 sequence is 16 residues long. Germline CDR1 MNHEY, CDR2 SVGEGT. J gave up 6 bases and V 6 bases, and 9 bases lay outside the gene matches. CDR3 sequence: CASSSRLAGVGNEQFF. The CDR3 nucleotides read TGTGCCAGCAGCAGTAGACTAGCGGGAGTCGGCAATGAGCAGTTCTTC.

The chain carries TRBV7-2 and TRBJ1-1; D is perhaps TRBD1 (5 bases). In germline, CDR1 is SGHTA, CDR2 FQGNSA. V was trimmed by 2 bases and J by 5 bases, leaving 9 bases between them. The CDR3 consists of 13 residues. The CDR3 loop is CASSLQGRTEAFF. The CDR3 DNA sequence: TGTGCCAGCAGCTTACAGGGTAGGACTGAAGCTTTCTTT. Full variable domain (rest looked up from reference TRBV7-2 and TRBJ1-1): GAGVSQSPSNKVTEKGKDVELRCDPISGHTALYWYRQSLGQGLEFLIYFQGNSAPDKSGLPSDRFSAERTGGSVSTLTIQRTQQEDSAVYLCASSLQGRTEAFFGQGTRLTVV.

Here the CDR3 DNA reads TGCGCCAGCAGTAAGCGGATCCAGAGGGATGAGCAGTTCTTC. It encodes CASSKRIQRDEQFF. The rearrangement links TRBV5-1 to TRBJ2-1, with TRBD2 as a possible D gene (5 bases). V lost 5 bases to trimming and J lost 8 bases, with 17 bases between them. The CDR3 spans 14 residues. Germline assignment: CDR1 SGHRS and CDR2 YFSETQ.

V and J are TRBV25-1 and TRBJ2-5, with a weak D call TRBD1 (6 bases). Trimming took off 3 bases at V and 2 bases at J, with 16 bases between the two ends. CDR1 and CDR2 from the germline V gene are MGHDK and SYGVNS. The CDR3 sequence is 16 residues long. The CDR3 sequence: CASSEGQGMGQETQYF. The CDR3, as DNA: TGTGCCAGCAGTGAGGGGCAGGGGATGGGGCAAGAGACCCAGTACTTC.

The V call is TRBV15, the J call TRBJ2-2; the D is unclear. The CDR3 is 13 residues long. Germline loops: CDR1 LNHNV, CDR2 YYDKDF (reference sequence). With 2 bases removed from V and 5 bases from J, the gap between germline ends came to 6 bases. CDR3 sequence reads: CATSRKLTGELFF. The CDR3, as DNA: TGTGCCACCAGCAGAAAACTGACCGGGGAGCTGTTTTTT.

The V and J genes are TRBV18 and TRBJ1-1; TRBD1 agrees at 7 bases. J lost 2 bases, V lost 8 bases, and 8 bases had no gene match. This CDR3 is built from 14 residues. From germline, CDR1 is KGHSH and CDR2 LQKENI. The CDR3 bases are TGTGCCAGCGGAACGACAGGGACCAACACTGAAGCTTTCTTT. Translated, it gives CASGTTGTNTEAFF.

The chain recombines TRBV5-1 with TRBJ2-7, with 7 nucleotides matching TRBD1. This CDR3 comprises 18 residues. The trim removed 0 bases at V and 3 bases at J, leaving 15 bases unmatched. The germline CDR1 and CDR2 sequences are SGHRS and YFSETQ. DNA of the CDR3: TGCGCCAGCAGCTTGGTGGTGGTGACCGACAGGGCTAACTACGAGCAGTACTTC. Translation: CASSLVVVTDRANYEQYF.

The chain couples TRBV6-6 to TRBJ1-3; D may be TRBD1 (6 bases). This CDR3 spans 13 amino acids. In germline, CDR1 is MNHNY, CDR2 SVGAGI (reference sequence). Trimming took 7 bases from V and 11 from J, leaving 18 bases between them. CDR3 sequence reads: CASIIGTQGPIYF. The CDR3 nucleotides read TGTGCCAGCATTATCGGAACACAGGGTCCCATATATTTT.

The chain combines TRBV11-2 with TRBJ2-2; 10 bases fit TRBD2. Per germline, CDR1 SGHAT and CDR2 FQNNGV. Germline trimming cut 1 base from V and 4 bases from J; bases unmatched to any gene: 6. CDR3 size: 17 residues. In DNA, the CDR3 is TGTGCCAGCAGCTTAGGGACATCTAGCGGGGGCACCGGGGAGCTGTTTTTT. Encoded protein: CASSLGTSSGGTGELFF.

The rearrangement links TRBV23-1 to TRBJ2-1; 7 bases are a match to TRBD2. TRBV23-1 is recorded as an ORF, its role being uncertain. Unmatched junction bases numbered 6, after V lost 0 bases and J lost 10 bases. The CDR3 runs to 14 residues. CDR3 nucleotide sequence: TGCGCCAGCAGTCAATCTGGGGGGAGGGCCGAGCAGTTCTTC. Its translation is CASSQSGGRAEQFF.

The CDR3 nucleotides are TGCGCCAGCAGCCAAGATTGGGGGACAGCTAACTATGGCTACACCTTC. The encoded protein is CASSQDWGTANYGYTF. The chain recombines TRBV4-3 with TRBJ1-2, with TRBD1 identical over 7 bases. Germline V gives CDR1 LGHNA, CDR2 YSLEER. The junction had 4 bases not matched to a gene; V was cut back by 0 bases and J by 0 bases. The length of the CDR3 is 16 residues.

The chain employs TRBV14 and TRBJ1-2; tentatively, D is TRBD1 (5 bases). The V and J ends lost 4 bases and 4 bases respectively, with 10 bases between them. Germline assignment: CDR1 SGHDN and CDR2 FVKESK. The CDR3 extends over 13 amino acids. The CDR3 loop is CASSRDSFYGYTF. CDR3 DNA: TGTGCCAGCAGCCGAGACAGTTTCTATGGCTACACCTTC. The full variable domain, its missing parts supplied by reference TRBV14 and TRBJ1-2, is EAGVTQFPSHSVIEKGQTVTLRCDPISGHDNLYWYRRVMGKEIKFLLHFVKESKQDESGMPNNRFLAERTGGTYSTLKVQPAELEDSGVYFCASSRDSFYGYTFGSGTRLTVV.

This clone has just a few counts. The DNA of the CDR3 is TGTGCCAGCAGCCAACAGATGAACACTGAAGCTTTCTTT. Amino acid sequence: CASSQQMNTEAFF. The chain recombines TRBV7-9 with TRBJ1-1; D call uncertain. Trimming pared 5 bases from V and 0 bases from J, leaving 7 bases between. The CDR3 spans 13 residues. The germline gives CDR1 SEHNR, CDR2 FQNEAQ (reference sequence).

This sequence joins TRBV6-6 and TRBJ2-3; a weak D match, TRBD1 (6 bases). CDR3 length: 16 amino acids. Germline V gene lookup returns CDR1 MNHNY and CDR2 SVGAGI (reference sequence). The V end lost 0 bases, the J end lost 4 bases, and 14 bases lay between the germline ends. The CDR3 DNA follows: TGTGCCAGCAGTTACTCGGGGGACAAGCCGTCAGATACGCAGTATTTT. It specifies CASSYSGDKPSDTQYF.